These 18 T cell receptor beta chains came from one sample sequenced in a study of blood T cell repertoires in COVID-19. This table comes from immunoSEQ multiplex PCR, and its TCRdb copy is limited to in-frame clones, with some not included. The sample shows some 250,000 clones, 84% of them seen only once. The sequencing input was peripheral blood. The receptors originated from a man aged 55 to 70 with acute or convalescent COVID-19.

The rearrangement links TRBV29-1 to TRBJ2-3, with TRBD2 identical over 15 bases. CDR1 SQVTM and CDR2 ANQGSEA come from the germline V gene. This CDR3 spans 15 amino acids. The ends lost 4 bases at V and 9 bases at J; junction bases unmatched: 8. The CDR3: CSVVWTSGGAGTQYF. The CDR3 coding sequence is TGCAGCGTTGTCTGGACTAGCGGGGGGGCAGGCACGCAGTATTTT.

This clone has at least ten counts. V and J are TRBV4-3 and TRBJ2-1; 8 bases match TRBD1. Trimming removed 0 bases from V and 10 bases from J; junction bases left unmatched: 5. The CDR3 covers 14 residues. CDR1 and CDR2 (germline): LGHNA, YSLEER. CDR3 nucleotides: TGCGCCAGCAGCCAAGATGGACAGGGCGTCGAGCAGTTCTTC. The encoded protein is CASSQDGQGVEQFF.

In its sample, this clone was seen a few times. J is TRBJ2-2 and V is TRBV18; TRBD1 matches at 7 bases. The CDR3 covers 17 residues. The V segment lost 1 base and the J segment 4 bases; nucleotides outside the gene matches: 9. CDR1 and CDR2 from the germline V gene are KGHSH and LQKENI. This chain's CDR3 is CASSPLPTGTGTGELFF. For the CDR3, the DNA is TGTGCCAGCTCACCACTGCCGACAGGGACGGGCACCGGGGAGCTGTTTTTT. Based on the CDR3 plus reference TRBV18 and TRBJ2-2, the full variable domain is NAGVMQNPRHLVRRRGQEARLRCSPMKGHSHVYWYRQLPEEGLKFMVYLQKENIIDESGMPKERFSAEFPKEGPSILRIQQVVRGDSAAYFCASSPLPTGTGTGELFFGEGSRLTVL.

The chain links TRBV19 to TRBJ1-1; D perhaps matches TRBD1 (5 bases). The CDR3 is 15 residues long. CDR1 and CDR2 from the germline V gene are LNHDA and SQIVND (reference sequence). Deletions cut 6 bases from V and 0 bases from J, with 14 bases between. The CDR3 loop is CASSLGDYLNTEAFF. CDR3 DNA: TGTGCCAGTAGCCTTGGGGACTATTTGAACACTGAAGCTTTCTTT.

The rearrangement uses TRBV3-1 (or the pseudogene TRBV3-2) and TRBJ1-2, with 8 bases that match TRBD1. With V trimmed by 0 bases and J by 5 bases, 5 bases remained unmatched. The germline CDR1 and CDR2 sequences are LGHDT and YNNKEL (reference sequence). The CDR3 has 15 amino acids. In DNA form, the CDR3 reads TGTGCCAGCAGCCAAGATCCGACAGGGGCGTATGGCTACACCTTC. Protein product: CASSQDPTGAYGYTF.

The rearrangement joins TRBV15 to TRBJ1-1; 8 nucleotides align to TRBD1. The CDR3 consists of 14 residues. CDR1 and CDR2 from the germline V gene are LNHNV and YYDKDF (reference sequence). J was trimmed by 5 bases and V by 0 bases; bases with no gene match: 2. DNA of the CDR3: TGTGCCACCAGCAGAGATCAGGGGGCGACTGAAGCTTTCTTT. Amino acids: CATSRDQGATEAFF.

The chain employs TRBV12-3 or TRBV12-4 and TRBJ1-1; no clear D. V lost 3 bases and J lost 4, with 9 bases in between. This CDR3 spans 13 amino acids. CDR3 loop: CASSFRPSTEAFF. The CDR3 bases are TGTGCCAGCAGTTTTAGGCCTAGCACTGAAGCTTTCTTT.

The chain couples TRBV23-1 to TRBJ2-7; D is possibly TRBD1 (6 bases). TRBV23-1 falls under the ORF class, with uncertain function. This CDR3 comprises 15 residues. The ends were cut back, 0 bases at V and 3 bases at J, with 12 bases in the middle. For the CDR3, the DNA is TGCGCCAGCAGTCAATCGAACAGGGCGTTCTACGAGCAGTACTTC. This sequence encodes CASSQSNRAFYEQYF.

This chain links TRBV11-2 with TRBJ2-2; maybe TRBD2 (8 bases). The CDR3 contains 16 residues. Per the germline V gene, CDR1 is SGHAT and CDR2 is FQNNGV. The V end lost 2 bases, the J end lost 5 bases, and 15 bases lay between the germline ends. CDR3 protein: CASSLREGAVTGELFF. DNA of the CDR3: TGTGCCAGCAGCTTACGGGAGGGGGCGGTAACCGGGGAGCTGTTTTTT.

This CDR3 reads CSVEEGASTDTQYF. CDR3 DNA: TGCAGCGTTGAAGAGGGAGCCAGCACAGATACGCAGTATTTT. This rearrangement joins TRBV29-1 to TRBJ2-3; the D gene is possibly TRBD2 (5 bases). The germline gives CDR1 SQVTM, CDR2 ANQGSEA. The CDR3 has 14 residues. V dropped 0 bases and J dropped 0 bases, with 7 bases sitting between them.

The chain combines TRBV18 with TRBJ1-5, with TRBD1 identical over 9 bases. This CDR3 spans 15 amino acids. Germline lookup yields CDR1 KGHSH and CDR2 LQKENI. J gave up 7 bases and V 3 bases, and 7 bases lay outside the gene matches. CDR3 coding DNA: TGTGCCAGCTCACCCCCGGGACAGGGCCACCAGCCCCAGCATTTT. Its translation is CASSPPGQGHQPQHF.

In its sample, this clone was seen once. The chain is built from TRBV4-2 and TRBJ2-5; TRBD2 matches 7 bases. The end of the DNA aligns better with TRBJ2-7, so the J call may be wrong. The CDR3 extends over 15 amino acids. The germline gives CDR1 LGHNA, CDR2 YNFKEQ. The CDR3 DNA reads as TGTGCCAGCAGCCAAGATGGTGGCGGGAGCTACGAGCAGTACTTC. Its translation: CASSQDGGGSYEQYF.

The chain is built from TRBV30 and TRBJ1-3; 8 nucleotides agree with TRBD1. The CDR3 runs 14 residues. J was trimmed by 2 bases and V by 7 bases; bases with no gene match: 7. Germline V gene lookup returns CDR1 GTSNPN and CDR2 SVGIG (reference sequence). This CDR3 reads CAFDRGLTGNTIYF. As DNA, the CDR3 is TGTGCCTTCGACAGGGGTTTAACTGGAAACACCATATATTTT.

The chain has TRBV28 and TRBJ2-3, with a possible D match to TRBD2 (6 bases). CDR3 length: 13 amino acids. V was pared by 3 bases and J by 4 bases, with 8 bases between. Looked up from germline, CDR1 is MDHEN and CDR2 is SYDVKM. The CDR3 DNA sequence: TGTGCCAGCAGTTTTCGACTAGCAGATACGCAGTATTTT. It encodes CASSFRLADTQYF.

This clone was found a few times. The CDR3 here is CASSFEGVVSYEQYF. The CDR3, as DNA: TGTGCCAGCAGCTTTGAGGGTGTAGTCTCCTACGAGCAGTACTTC. The chain uses TRBV5-8 and TRBJ2-7, with D perhaps TRBD2 (5 bases). Deletions cut 2 bases from V and 0 bases from J, with 12 bases between. The length of the CDR3 is 15 residues. Germline assignment: CDR1 SGHTS and CDR2 YDEGEE.

The chain joins TRBV5-1 to TRBJ2-7; 7 bases are a match to TRBD1. The CDR3 consists of 14 residues. V shed 1 base and J 2 bases; nucleotides not matched to a gene: 3. Germline V CDR1 and CDR2: SGHRS, YFSETQ. The CDR3 nucleotides are TGCGCCAGCAGCTTGAACAGGGGACCCTACGAGCAGTACTTC. This translates into CASSLNRGPYEQYF.

This sequence joins TRBV18 and TRBJ1-1; 9 bases map to TRBD1. The germline V gene has CDR1 KGHSH and CDR2 LQKENI. This CDR3 is built from 15 residues. V dropped 3 bases and J dropped 1; count of bases not matched to a gene: 3. The CDR3 protein is CASSPGTGRNTEAFF. The CDR3 DNA reads as TGTGCCAGCTCACCCGGGACAGGGAGGAACACTGAAGCTTTCTTT.

This sequence joins TRBV4-1 and TRBJ2-1, with TRBD2 matching 7 bases. This CDR3 region has 19 residues. The trim removed 0 bases at V and 4 bases at J, leaving 15 bases unmatched. CDR1 and CDR2 (germline): MGHRA, YSYEKL. CDR3 sequence: CASSQDRPVAGAYYNEQFF. The CDR3 nucleotides are TGCGCCAGCAGCCAAGATAGGCCGGTGGCGGGAGCCTATTACAATGAGCAGTTCTTC.